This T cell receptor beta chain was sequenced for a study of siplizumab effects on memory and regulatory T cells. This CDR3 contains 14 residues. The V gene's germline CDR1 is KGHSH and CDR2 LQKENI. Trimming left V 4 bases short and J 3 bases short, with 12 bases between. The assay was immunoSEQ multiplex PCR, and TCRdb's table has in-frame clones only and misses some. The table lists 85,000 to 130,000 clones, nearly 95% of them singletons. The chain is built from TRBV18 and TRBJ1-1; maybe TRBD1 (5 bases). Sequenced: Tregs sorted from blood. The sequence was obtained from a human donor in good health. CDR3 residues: CASSLSRGHTEAFF. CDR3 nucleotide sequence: TGTGCCAGCTCACTTTCCCGGGGACACACTGAAGCTTTCTTT.